This T cell receptor (beta chain) was obtained from a study of blood T cell repertoires in COVID-19. Trimming cost V 4 bases and J 3 bases, with 13 bases left between them. Germline V gene data show CDR1 as MGHRA and CDR2 as YSYEKL. CDR3 length: 14 residues. Clones were read by immunoSEQ multiplex PCR, and TCRdb kept only the in-frame ones, dropping some. Seen here are about 270,000 clones, around nine tenths observed once, and the top ten hold just under 9%. This receptor was obtained from a man aged 40-49 years with active or convalescent COVID-19. The sample was peripheral blood. The chain combines TRBV4-1 with TRBJ2-7, with a possible D match to TRBD2 (5 bases). The chain's CDR3 is CASSPSPEGYEQYF. The CDR3 nucleotides are TGCGCCAGCAGCCCTAGCCCGGAAGGCTACGAGCAGTACTTC.